The rows below give T cell receptor beta chains drawn from one sample of a study of blood T cell repertoires in COVID-19. Method: immunoSEQ multiplex PCR; TCRdb's copy keeps in-frame clones and lacks some. This table has roughly 58,000 clones, around 85% appearing once. Sequenced sample: peripheral blood. All receptors come from a man in his 70s with active COVID-19. The CDR3 runs from the conserved cysteine through the conserved F or W. The D gene is left open where the match is weak. Rows give clone size only sometimes, using once, few, many, or a class for an expanded clone.

few	TRBD1	TRBV5-1	TRBJ1-2	TGCGCCAGCAACCCGGGACAGGGGGACCATGGCTACACCTTC	CASNPGQGDHGYTF
-	TRBD1	TRBV6-6	TRBJ2-7	TGTGCCAGCAGTGTCCGGGACAGGGGTGGCTCGCTCGAGCAGTACTTC	CASSVRDRGGSLEQYF
-	TRBD2	TRBV19	TRBJ2-2	TGTGCCAGTAGTACCAGGACTAGCGGGATATCCGGGGAGCTGTTTTTT	CASSTRTSGISGELFF
few	TRBD2	TRBV18	TRBJ2-1	TGTGCCAGCTCACCGGGGCTAATCGGGACTAGCGGGAATGAGCAGTTCTTC	CASSPGLIGTSGNEQFF
-	-	TRBV11-1	TRBJ1-4	TGTGCCAGCAGCTTATCTTGGACTTCGACGGAAAAACTGTTTTTT	CASSLSWTSTEKLFF
-	TRBD2	TRBV6-5	TRBJ2-7	TGTGCCAGCACTTGGAGCGGGAGAAGCTCCTACGAGCAGTACTTC	CASTWSGRSSYEQYF
-	TRBD2	TRBV11-2	TRBJ2-5	TGTGCCAGCAGCACCAGAAGCGGGAGAGGGGAGACCCAGTACTTC	CASSTRSGRGETQYF
once	TRBD2	TRBV27	TRBJ2-1	TGTGCCAGCAGGGATAGCGGGAGAGGTTCAATAGAGCAGTTCTTC	CASRDSGRGSIEQFF
-	TRBD2	TRBV6-5	TRBJ2-3	TGTGCCAGCAGGCGGGAGGATACGCAGTATTTT	CASRREDTQYF
-	TRBD2	TRBV7-3	TRBJ2-3	TGTGCCAGCAGCCCAGGGACTAGCGGCACAGATACGCAGTATTTT	CASSPGTSGTDTQYF
-	-	TRBV20-1	TRBJ1-1	TGCAGTGCTAGTTGGTGGGGGCACACTGAAGCTTTCTTT	CSASWWGHTEAFF
-	-	TRBV20-1	TRBJ2-3	TGCAGTGCTAGTACGGGAGATGGTACAGATACGCAGTATTTT	CSASTGDGTDTQYF
-	TRBD1	TRBV7-2	TRBJ1-1	TGTGCCAGCAGCAAAGACAGGGGGTCAGCCACTGAAGCTTTCTTT	CASSKDRGSATEAFF
-	TRBD1	TRBV29-1	TRBJ2-1	TGCAGCGCCCACGACAGGGACAATGAGCAGTTCTTC	CSAHDRDNEQFF
-	-	TRBV7-2	TRBJ2-7	TGTGCCAGCAGCTCCCAGGGGATGATGTACGAGCAGTACTTC	CASSSQGMMYEQYF
-	TRBD1	TRBV27	TRBJ2-3	TGTGCCAGCAGTCCCGGACAGGTCCTACGCCAGAGCACAGATACGCAGTATTTT	CASSPGQVLRQSTDTQYF
once	-	TRBV30	TRBJ2-1	TGTGCCGGCCGAGACTGGGGCCCCTACAATGAGCAGTTCTTC	CAGRDWGPYNEQFF
-	TRBD1	TRBV5-8	TRBJ2-3	TGTGCCAGCAGCTTCGCCCCGGGGACAGGGTACACAGATACGCAGTATTTT	CASSFAPGTGYTDTQYF
few	-	TRBV9	TRBJ1-2	TGTGCCAGCAGCGTTTGGGGGGGCAGCTATGGCTACACCTTC	CASSVWGGSYGYTF
-	TRBD2	TRBV6-4	TRBJ2-3	TGTGCCAGCAGTGAAAGCGGGAGTAATCCAGATACGCAGTATTTT	CASSESGSNPDTQYF
-	-	TRBV11-1	TRBJ2-7	TGTGCCAGCAGCTCAGGTTGGGACGAGCAGTACTTC	CASSSGWDEQYF
-	-	TRBV5-5	TRBJ2-2	TGTGCCAGCAGCTTGGAGGGGTTTGACACCGGGGAGCTGTTTTTT	CASSLEGFDTGELFF
-	TRBD2	TRBV9	TRBJ2-7	TGTGCCAGCAGCGTGGATGGACTAGAAGGAAGGGAGCAGTACTTC	CASSVDGLEGREQYF
-	-	TRBV7-3	TRBJ1-2	TGTGCCAGCAGCTTATCAGTTAACTATGGCTACACCTTC	CASSLSVNYGYTF
-	TRBD2	TRBV7-9	TRBJ2-3	TGTGCCAGCAGCTCCCAGACCCTGACTAGCGGGGGCACAGATACGCAGTATTTT	CASSSQTLTSGGTDTQYF
-	TRBD2	TRBV11-2	TRBJ2-7	TGTGCCAGCAGCTTAGGGGGACTAGCAGATGTACCTCAGCTCCACGAGCAGTACTTC	CASSLGGLADVPQLHEQYF
medium-sized	-	TRBV4-2	TRBJ1-4	TGTGCCAGCAGCCAAGGACTCGCTAATGAAAAACTGTTTTTT	CASSQGLANEKLFF
-	TRBD1	TRBV7-2	TRBJ2-5	TGTGCCAGCAGCTTTTGGGACAGTCAAGAGACCCAGTACTTC	CASSFWDSQETQYF
-	TRBD1	TRBV6-2/TRBV6-3	TRBJ2-3	TGTGCCAGCAGTTACTCCCTCCAGGGGGCGAGCGGTAGCACAGATACGCAGTATTTT	CASSYSLQGASGSTDTQYF
-	TRBD2	TRBV4-2	TRBJ2-7	TGTGCCAGCAGCTTTAGCGGGGTGACTGTCTACGAGCAGTACTTC	CASSFSGVTVYEQYF
-	TRBD2	TRBV6-5	TRBJ2-7	TGTGCCAGCCGAACCGGGACTAGCGGCGAGCAGTACTTC	CASRTGTSGEQYF
-	-	TRBV11-2	TRBJ1-4	TGTGCCAGCAGCCCGACTAGGGATGAAAAACTGTTTTTT	CASSPTRDEKLFF
-	TRBD2	TRBV27	TRBJ2-3	TGTGCCAGCAGTCCACAAGCGGGAGGGCCCGCAGATACGCAGTATTTT	CASSPQAGGPADTQYF
once	TRBD1	TRBV27	TRBJ2-2	TGTGCCAGCAGTATCACTCGACAGGGCTCAGTCCCCATCACCGGGGAGCTGTTTTTT	CASSITRQGSVPITGELFF
-	-	TRBV4-1	TRBJ1-2	TGCGCCAGCAGCCAAGATGCCGCAGGGCAGAACTATGGCTACACCTTC	CASSQDAAGQNYGYTF
-	TRBD2	TRBV28	TRBJ2-3	TGTGCCAGCAGTTTCAGACTAGCGGGAGGCCGCACAGATACGCAGTATTTT	CASSFRLAGGRTDTQYF